These 25 T cell receptor beta chains came from one sample sequenced in a study of T cells in Graves' hyperthyroidism and ophthalmopathy. TCR beta CDR3 region amplification was performed from RNA transcripts. During a first-round RT-PCR of the TCR CDR3, the HTBI primer set was used. TCRdb used MiXCR to reprocess the multiplex PCR reads, holding one entry per CDR3 protein. Found here are approximately 210,000 distinct CDR3 sequences, approximately 17% of them singletons; the top ten hold roughly 53%. What was sequenced was blood. The source is a man aged 50-59 years with Graves' hyperthyroidism.

In this sample, this clonotype turned up many times. CDR3 coding DNA: TGTGCCAGCAGTTTTTCGGGGGCTGGTGAAAAACTGTTTTTT. Translated: CASSFSGAGEKLFF. V is TRBV28 and J is TRBJ1-4; D perhaps matches TRBD1 (6 bases). Trimming shortened V by 3 bases and J by 7 bases, and 12 bases separated the two germline ends. The CDR3 contains 14 residues. Per the germline V gene, CDR1 is MDHEN and CDR2 is SYDVKM.

This clonotype was found many times. CDR3 DNA sequence: TGTGCCAGCAGTTTAGGGACGCACGAGCAGTACTTC. This translates into CASSLGTHEQYF. The rearrangement joins TRBV12-3 or TRBV12-4 to TRBJ2-7; no definite D call. V was shortened by 1 base and J by 5 bases, with 6 bases between the two germline ends. The CDR3 length is 12 residues.

The V and J genes are TRBV2 and TRBJ2-3; 7 nucleotides line up with TRBD2. Germline values: CDR1 SNHLY, CDR2 FYNNEI. Unmatched junction bases numbered 5, after V lost 8 bases and J lost 3 bases. This CDR3 region has 13 residues. The CDR3 reads CASFMRETDTQYF. The CDR3 DNA sequence: TGTGCCAGCTTTATGCGGGAGACAGATACGCAGTATTTT.

This clonotype was counted many times. The CDR3 region has the DNA TGTGCCAGCGGGACAGTGAAAGAGACCCAGTACTTC. The encoded protein is CASGTVKETQYF. The V call is TRBV12-3 or TRBV12-4, the J call TRBJ2-5, with 7 positions matching TRBD1. V dropped 8 bases and J dropped 3; count of bases not matched to a gene: 3. The CDR3 is made up of 12 amino acids.

This clonotype was seen at least ten times. The chain is built from TRBV7-2 and TRBJ2-5; TRBD1 might be the D (5 bases). Trimming took 6 bases from V and 2 from J, leaving 13 bases between them. There are 14 residues in the CDR3. Germline V gene lookup returns CDR1 SGHTA and CDR2 FQGNSA. This chain's CDR3 is CASRTQGGQETQYF. The CDR3, as DNA: TGTGCCAGCAGAACCCAGGGTGGTCAAGAGACCCAGTACTTC.

This clonotype was observed many times. V usage is TRBV12-3 or TRBV12-4 and J usage is TRBJ2-5; maybe TRBD1 (8 bases). V dropped 5 bases and J dropped 5 bases, with 18 bases sitting between them. The length of the CDR3 is 15 residues. CDR3 sequence reads: CASSPTGGVGETQYF. As DNA, the CDR3 is TGTGCCAGCAGTCCCACAGGGGGGGTTGGGGAGACCCAGTACTTC.

The V gene is TRBV5-1, the J gene TRBJ2-2; D is undetermined. CDR3 size: 14 residues. From germline, CDR1 is SGHRS and CDR2 YFSETQ. V lost 0 bases, J lost 5 bases, and 8 bases lay in between. The CDR3 nucleotides are TGCGCCAGCAGCTTGGAAGGGTTTACCGGGGAGCTGTTTTTT. Translating it yields CASSLEGFTGELFF.

The sample holds a few counts of this clonotype. The chain is built from TRBV6-1 and TRBJ2-3; TRBD1 or TRBD2 may be the D gene (6 bases each). The CDR3 runs 14 residues. Between the trimmed V and J ends, which lost 6 bases and 3 bases, there was a span of 13 bases. CDR1 and CDR2 from the germline V gene are MNHNS and SASEGT. In DNA, the CDR3 is TGTGCCAGCAGAATGAGGGGGAGGACAGATACGCAGTATTTT. Amino acid sequence: CASRMRGRTDTQYF.

This clonotype was counted many times. V usage is TRBV28 and J usage is TRBJ1-6; 9 bases line up with TRBD1. The CDR3 runs to 17 residues. CDR1 and CDR2 from the germline V gene are MDHEN and SYDVKM. V was pared by 1 base and J by 6 bases, with 7 bases of the junction left unmatched. CDR3 in DNA: TGTGCCAGCAGTTTATATACTTTACAGGGGGCTAATTCACCCCTCCACTTT. This translates into CASSLYTLQGANSPLHF.

This clonotype has at least ten counts. This chain uses TRBV7-8 with TRBJ1-5; D remains ambiguous. V dropped 1 base and J dropped 2 bases, with 9 bases sitting between them. The V gene's germline CDR1 is SGHVS and CDR2 FQNEAQ. The length of the CDR3 is 15 residues. The CDR3, as DNA: TGTGCCAGCAGCTTAGGAGGGTATGGCAATCAGCCCCAGCATTTT. Protein sequence: CASSLGGYGNQPQHF.

This clonotype was observed many times. J is TRBJ2-7 and V is TRBV7-8; D call uncertain. The CDR3 length is 13 residues. Between the trimmed V and J ends, which lost 1 base and 4 bases, there was a span of 8 bases. Germline V lookup: CDR1 SGHVS, CDR2 FQNEAQ. The CDR3 sequence is CASSLEARYEQYF. CDR3 nucleotide sequence: TGTGCCAGCAGCTTAGAGGCCCGATACGAGCAGTACTTC.

This clonotype came up many times. The V and J genes are TRBV6-1 and TRBJ1-1; TRBD1 is a possible D gene (6 bases). This CDR3 spans 15 amino acids. V gave up 8 bases and J gave up 2 bases, with 18 bases separating them. Per the germline V gene, CDR1 is MNHNS and CDR2 is SASEGT. The CDR3 nucleotides are TGTGCCAGCTACAAAGGGGGACGGATCAACACTGAAGCTTTCTTT. As protein: CASYKGGRINTEAFF.

This clonotype was seen at least ten times. The chain recombines TRBV11-3 with TRBJ2-5, with D tentatively TRBD2 (5 bases). Germline V lookup: CDR1 SGHNT, CDR2 YENEEA. Trimming cost V 1 base and J 4 bases, with 10 bases left between them. This CDR3 contains 14 residues. The CDR3 reads CASSLGRRVETQYF. The DNA for the CDR3 is TGTGCCAGCAGCTTAGGACGGCGGGTAGAGACCCAGTACTTC.

This clonotype was recorded a few times. The rearrangement joins TRBV2 to TRBJ2-7; D remains unclear. Germline assignment: CDR1 SNHLY and CDR2 FYNNEI. The V and J ends lost 8 bases and 3 bases respectively, with 8 bases between them. The CDR3 consists of 11 residues. The CDR3 protein is CASGRSYEQYF. The CDR3 DNA sequence: TGTGCCAGCGGTCGGAGCTACGAGCAGTACTTC.

This clonotype has at least ten counts. The V and J genes are TRBV20-1 and TRBJ2-1; 9 bases match TRBD2. The CDR3 is 12 residues long. Germline CDR1 reads DFQATT; CDR2 reads SNEGSKA (reference sequence). The V and J ends lost 8 bases and 7 bases, in that order; junction bases with no gene match: 6. In DNA, the CDR3 is TGCAGTCTTAGCGGGAGAGGGAATGAGCAGTTCTTC. Protein: CSLSGRGNEQFF.

This clonotype came up a few times. The V and J genes are TRBV28 and TRBJ1-4; D gene unclear. The CDR3 length is 14 residues. V was pared by 5 bases and J by 3 bases, with 10 bases between. In germline, CDR1 is MDHEN, CDR2 SYDVKM. DNA of the CDR3: TGTGCCAGCAGTGGAATTGGGCCTAATGAAAAACTGTTTTTT. Encoded protein: CASSGIGPNEKLFF.

About this clonotype itself: Just one base apart from a much larger clone, this may be a read error. The chain links TRBV7-9 to TRBJ2-4; D possibly corresponds to TRBD1 (6 bases). Germline loops: CDR1 SEHNR, CDR2 FQNEAQ (reference sequence). CDR3 size: 13 residues. CDR3 sequence reads: CASSIAGENIQYF. The CDR3 DNA reads TGTGCCAGCAGCATAGCAGGGGAAAACATTCAGTACTTC. Using reference TRBV7-9 and TRBJ2-4 for the parts outside the CDR3, the full variable domain is DTGVSQNPRHKITKRGQNVTFRCDPISEHNRLYWYRQTLGQGPEFLTYFQNEAQLEKSRLLSDRFSAERPKGSFSTLEIQRTEQGDSAMYLCASSIAGENIQYFGAGTRLSVL.

This clonotype has a count of ten or more. V and J are TRBV28 and TRBJ2-1; the match to TRBD2 covers 14 bases. Germline V gene lookup returns CDR1 MDHEN and CDR2 SYDVKM. V was clipped by 6 bases and J by 3 bases; unmatched bases: 7. The CDR3 has 17 amino acids. The CDR3 protein is CASRSTSGRVGYNEQFF. CDR3 in DNA: TGTGCCAGCAGGTCGACTAGCGGGAGGGTTGGCTACAATGAGCAGTTCTTC. The variable domain in full, completed from reference TRBV28 and TRBJ2-1, reads DVKVTQSSRYLVKRTGEKVFLECVQDMDHENMFWYRQDPGLGLRLIYFSYDVKMKEKGDIPEGYSVSREKKERFSLILESASTNQTSMYLCASRSTSGRVGYNEQFFGPGTRLTVL.

This clonotype was seen many times. CDR3 amino acids: CASSSGGTYEQYF. The CDR3 DNA follows: TGTGCCAGCAGTTCGGGGGGGACCTACGAGCAGTACTTC. This chain joins TRBV28 and TRBJ2-7; TRBD2 agrees at 8 bases. This CDR3 has 13 amino acids. With V trimmed by 4 bases and J by 2 bases, 1 base remained unmatched. Germline V gene lookup returns CDR1 MDHEN and CDR2 SYDVKM.

This chain connects TRBV7-3 to TRBJ2-5; 8 nucleotides line up with TRBD2. The germline V gene has CDR1 SGHTA and CDR2 FQGTGA. There are 15 residues in the CDR3. Germline trimming cut 2 bases from V and 2 bases from J; bases unmatched to any gene: 4. The DNA of the CDR3 is TGTGCCAGCAGCTTATTCGGGGGGGGGCAAGAGACCCAGTACTTC. Translated: CASSLFGGGQETQYF.

This clonotype has at least ten counts. The genes are TRBV3-1 and TRBJ2-7; weak D call: TRBD1 (5 bases). V was trimmed by 1 base and J by 4 bases, leaving 8 bases between them. The CDR3 runs to 13 residues. Germline CDR1 is LGHDT and CDR2 is YNNKEL (reference sequence). The CDR3 sequence is CASSQAGMYEQYF. The CDR3 nucleotides read TGTGCCAGCAGCCAAGCAGGGATGTACGAGCAGTACTTC.

This clonotype was counted at least ten times. This sequence joins TRBV12-3 or TRBV12-4 and TRBJ1-2; unclear D gene. The CDR3 totals 13 residues. Trimming shortened V by 4 bases and J by 0 bases, and 6 bases separated the two germline ends. The CDR3 sequence: CASSWIPNYGYTF. CDR3 nucleotides: TGTGCCAGCAGTTGGATCCCTAACTATGGCTACACCTTC.

This clonotype has ten or more counts. V is TRBV28 and J is TRBJ2-5; TRBD1 or TRBD2 may be the D gene (5 bases each). Trimming left V 4 bases short and J 4 bases short, with 13 bases between. Per the germline V gene, CDR1 is MDHEN and CDR2 is SYDVKM. The CDR3 is 14 amino acids. CDR3: CASSSTGTSETQYF. The DNA for the CDR3 is TGTGCCAGCAGTTCAACCGGGACCTCAGAGACCCAGTACTTC.

This clonotype was detected ten times or more. The CDR3 sequence is CSATFGGATGEQYF. The CDR3 DNA sequence: TGCAGTGCAACCTTCGGAGGGGCGACGGGCGAGCAGTACTTC. The rearrangement links TRBV20-1 to TRBJ2-7; tentative D call: TRBD2 (6 bases). This CDR3 comprises 14 residues. Trimming shortened V by 6 bases and J by 6 bases, and 21 bases separated the two germline ends. Germline-derived CDR1 and CDR2 are DFQATT and SNEGSKA (reference sequence).

This clonotype was counted ten times or more. The chain combines TRBV7-2 with TRBJ2-5, with TRBD1 as a possible D gene (6 bases). This CDR3 spans 16 amino acids. CDR1 is SGHTA, CDR2 FQGNSA, per germline. Trimming shortened V by 3 bases and J by 5 bases, and 19 bases separated the two germline ends. For the CDR3, the DNA is TGTGCCAGCAGCTTCCATTTGGGTACAGGGCCGGAGACCCAGTACTTC. The encoded protein is CASSFHLGTGPETQYF. Filled out from reference TRBV7-2 and TRBJ2-5, the complete variable domain reads GAGVSQSPSNKVTEKGKDVELRCDPISGHTALYWYRQSLGQGLEFLIYFQGNSAPDKSGLPSDRFSAERTGGSVSTLTIQRTQQEDSAVYLCASSFHLGTGPETQYFGPGTRLLVL.